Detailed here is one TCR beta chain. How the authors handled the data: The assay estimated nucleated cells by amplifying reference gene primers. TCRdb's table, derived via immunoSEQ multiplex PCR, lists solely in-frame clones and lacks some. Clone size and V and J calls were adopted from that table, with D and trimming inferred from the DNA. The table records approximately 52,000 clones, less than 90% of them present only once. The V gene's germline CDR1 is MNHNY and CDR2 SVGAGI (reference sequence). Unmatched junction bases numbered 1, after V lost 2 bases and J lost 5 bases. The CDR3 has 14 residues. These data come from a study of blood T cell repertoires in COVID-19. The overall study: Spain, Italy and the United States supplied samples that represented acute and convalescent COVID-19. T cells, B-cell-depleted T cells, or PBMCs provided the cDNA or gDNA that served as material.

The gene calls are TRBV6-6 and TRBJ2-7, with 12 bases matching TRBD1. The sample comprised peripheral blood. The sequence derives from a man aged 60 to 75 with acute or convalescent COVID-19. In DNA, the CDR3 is TGTGCCAGCAGTTACGGGACAGGGGGCGACGAGCAGTACTTC. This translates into CASSYGTGGDEQYF.